The rows below give T cell receptor beta chains drawn from one sample of a study of blood T cells in healthy people across ages. MiXCR, applied by TCRdb to the 5' RACE reads, yields one record per CDR3 protein. The table has roughly 680,000 distinct CDR3 sequences, around 50% seen once. The sample was blood. These receptors all stem from a woman of 80 years or more in good health. CDR3s include the opening cysteine and the closing phenylalanine or tryptophan. Fields, in order: V gene, clone size, D gene, J gene, CDR3 protein, CDR3 DNA. A D gene is named only where the DNA matches it firmly. Some rows have no size entry. The others give once, few or many, or a class for an expanded clone.

>TRBV28|few|.|TRBJ1-1
CASSSGRVFVGTEAFF
TGTGCCAGCAGTTCGGGCCGGGTTTTCGTAGGCACTGAAGCTTTCTTT
>TRBV6-6|once|.|TRBJ2-1
CASSVLGSQQFF
TGTGCCAGCAGTGTACTTGGGAGTCAGCAGTTCTTC
>TRBV7-9|few|.|TRBJ1-6
CASSLFSAAAVLHF
TGTGCCAGCAGCTTATTTTCGGCAGCCGCCGTCCTCCACTTT
>TRBV6-5|.|.|TRBJ1-2
CASSSGQFGYGYTF
TGTGCCAGCAGTTCTGGCCAGTTTGGCTATGGCTACACCTTC
>TRBV2|few|TRBD2|TRBJ2-2
CASCGTSGSSGELFF
TGTGCCAGCTGCGGGACTAGCGGGAGTTCCGGGGAGCTGTTTTTT
>TRBV14|few|.|TRBJ2-1
CASSQDILLNEQFF
TGTGCCAGCAGCCAAGATATTCTCCTGAATGAGCAGTTCTTC
>TRBV12-3/TRBV12-4|.|TRBD2|TRBJ2-1
CASAVAGGENEQFF
TGTGCCAGCGCGGTAGCGGGGGGGGAAAATGAGCAGTTCTTC
>TRBV5-1|.|.|TRBJ2-3
CASSLTGTPQSTDTQYF
TGCGCCAGCAGTTTAACCGGAACCCCACAGTCGACAGATACGCAGTATTTT
>TRBV20-1|.|.|TRBJ2-7
CSAREPGRLGGYEQYF
TGCAGTGCTAGAGAACCCGGACGCCTGGGGGGCTACGAGCAGTACTTC
>TRBV5-1|few|.|TRBJ1-1
CASSSGVRGRGTTEAFF
TGCGCCAGCAGCTCTGGGGTCCGTGGGCGCGGAACCACTGAAGCTTTCTTT
>TRBV6-6|once|.|TRBJ1-1
CASTEAFF
TGTGCCAGCACTGAAGCTTTCTTT
>TRBV20-1|.|TRBD2|TRBJ2-5
CSTRMTSGRGETQYF
TGCAGTACTAGAATGACTAGCGGGAGGGGGGAGACCCAGTACTTC
>TRBV7-2|.|.|TRBJ2-7
CASSLASGREQYF
TGTGCCAGCAGCTTAGCCTCCGGTCGCGAGCAGTACTTC
>TRBV5-1|.|.|TRBJ2-7
CASSVEIQTYNEQYF
TGCGCCAGCAGCGTAGAGATCCAAACCTACAATGAGCAGTACTTC
>TRBV21-1|.|.|TRBJ2-2
CASSSRGAGELFF
TGTGCCAGCAGCAGCAGGGGGGCCGGGGAGCTGTTTTTT
>TRBV28|many|TRBD2|TRBJ2-7
CASSGTSRRSYEQYF
TGTGCCAGCAGCGGGACTAGCCGACGATCCTACGAGCAGTACTTC
>TRBV29-1|once|TRBD1|TRBJ2-1
CSVAKGAYNYEQFF
TGCAGCGTTGCGAAGGGGGCCTATAATTATGAGCAGTTCTTC
>TRBV3-1|few|.|TRBJ2-3
CASSQRGGTDTQYF
TGTGCCAGCAGCCAACGGGGAGGCACTGATACGCAGTATTTT
>TRBV20-1|.|.|TRBJ2-5
CCGPRGTQETQYF
TGCTGTGGCCCACGGGGGACCCAAGAGACCCAGTACTTC
>TRBV7-2|many|.|TRBJ2-3
CASSLPPRGLINTQYF
TGTGCCAGCAGCTTACCCCCCCGGGGGTTAATTAATACGCAGTATTTT
>TRBV11-2|.|.|TRBJ1-6
CASSHPGSPLHF
TGTGCCAGCAGCCATCCAGGTTCACCCCTCCACTTT
>TRBV5-5|.|.|TRBJ1-1
CAGSLVAPNTEAFF
TGTGCCGGCAGCTTGGTTGCCCCGAACACTGAAGCTTTCTTT
>TRBV6-6|.|TRBD1|TRBJ2-1
CASSYSAGTGSYNEKYF
TGTGCCAGCAGTTACTCAGCCGGGACAGGGTCCTACAATGAGAAGTACTTC
>TRBV4-3|.|TRBD2|TRBJ2-4
CASSQEIAGGKNIQYF
TGCGCCAGCAGCCAAGAAATAGCGGGGGGCAAAAACATTCAGTACTTC
>TRBV3-1|many|.|TRBJ2-5
CASSQDPGRDQETQYF
TGTGCCAGCAGCCAAGATCCAGGCCGTGACCAAGAGACCCAGTACTTC
>TRBV28|.|.|TRBJ1-2
CASSAARAGYYGYTF
TGTGCCAGCAGTGCAGCGAGGGCCGGATACTATGGCTACACCTTC
>TRBV5-1|few|.|TRBJ2-7
CASSLAGGQYYEQYF
TGCGCCAGCAGCTTGGCCGGGGGACAGTACTACGAGCAGTACTTC
>TRBV3-1|.|.|TRBJ2-7
CASSHNGISYEQYF
TGTGCCAGCAGCCACAACGGGATCTCCTACGAGCAGTACTTC
>TRBV6-5|many|TRBD1|TRBJ2-2
CASSRDRATGELFF
TGTGCCAGCAGCCGAGACAGGGCCACCGGGGAGCTGTTTTTT
>TRBV4-2|.|.|TRBJ2-5
CASSQEGRGRETQYF
TGTGCCAGCAGCCAAGAAGGGAGAGGGCGAGAGACCCAGTACTTC
>TRBV9|many|.|TRBJ2-1
CASSVGQGTYNEQFF
TGTGCCAGCAGCGTAGGGCAGGGGACCTACAATGAGCAGTTCTTC
>TRBV5-1|.|TRBD1|TRBJ2-5
CASKTGVRETQYF
TGCGCCAGCAAGACAGGGGTTCGCGAGACCCAGTACTTC
>TRBV29-1|.|.|TRBJ2-7
CSGNNNEQYF
TGCAGCGGAAACAACAATGAGCAGTACTTC
>TRBV5-1|.|.|TRBJ2-3
CASSRSGTTDTQYF
TGCGCCAGCAGCCGGAGCGGAACCACAGATACGCAGTATTTT
>TRBV5-5|many|TRBD1|TRBJ1-2
CASSYSGTAVYGYTF
TGTGCCAGCAGCTACTCCGGGACAGCAGTATATGGCTACACCTTC
>TRBV5-1|.|TRBD2|TRBJ2-3
CASSPSPGTRSTDTQYF
TGCGCCAGCAGCCCGAGTCCCGGGACTAGAAGCACAGATACGCAGTATTTT
>TRBV30|.|.|TRBJ2-5
CAWERGNEQYF
TGTGCCTGGGAGAGGGGGAATGAGCAGTACTTC
>TRBV6-2/TRBV6-3|.|.|TRBJ1-1
CASSYYGSEAFF
TGTGCCAGCAGTTACTATGGGAGTGAAGCTTTCTTT
>TRBV18|few|.|TRBJ1-4
CASSPQQGDAEKLFF
TGTGCCAGCTCACCACAACAGGGAGATGCCGAAAAACTGTTTTTT
>TRBV29-1|many|TRBD1|TRBJ2-7
CSVAQGAYEQYF
TGCAGCGTCGCACAGGGGGCCTACGAGCAGTACTTC
>TRBV20-1|.|TRBD2|TRBJ2-3
CSARTSGGWDTQYF
TGCAGTGCCCGGACTAGCGGGGGGTGGGATACGCAGTATTTT
>TRBV7-2|.|.|TRBJ2-4
CASSFLVDVGVAKNIQYF
TGTGCCAGCAGCTTTTTAGTCGATGTCGGGGTAGCCAAAAACATTCAGTACTTC
>TRBV11-2|.|TRBD2|TRBJ2-1
CASSQLERGAVRNEQFF
TGTGCCAGCAGCCAGTTGGAGCGGGGGGCTGTTCGGAATGAGCAGTTCTTC
>TRBV29-1|.|TRBD2|TRBJ2-5
CSVDSGGVQETQYF
TGCAGCGTTGATAGCGGGGGGGTCCAAGAGACCCAGTACTTC